The 7 T cell receptor beta chains in this list originate from one sample, sequenced in a study of tumor and adjacent non-tumor tissue in lung cancer. TCRbeta libraries were built with three rounds of nested PCR, modified from ARM-PCR. TCRdb fed the multiplex PCR reads into MiXCR, producing one record per CDR3 protein. The sample lists roughly 49,000 distinct CDR3 sequences, 70% to 80% occurring once. This sample's RNA came from whole unsorted tissue. Distant lung tissue was collected more than 3 cm away from the tumor edge. The source material was distant non-tumor lung tissue. Source of these receptors: a woman aged 55 to 70 with non-small cell lung cancer.

The rearrangement links TRBV6-2 or TRBV6-3 to TRBJ2-7; D is ambiguous. V shed 3 bases and J shed 6 bases, with 15 bases lying between them. Germline lookup yields CDR1 MNHEY and CDR2 SVGEGT. This CDR3 has 14 residues. In nucleotides, the CDR3 is TGTGCCAGCAGTTATCGGGTTGGCAAGCGCGAGCAGTACTTC. This gives the protein CASSYRVGKREQYF.

Turning to this clonotype: Sequence at one end of the junction differs from germline and may be a read error. The rearrangement joins TRBV4-3 to TRBJ2-7, with 8 positions matching TRBD2. The CDR3 has 15 amino acids. Germline V CDR1 and CDR2: LGHNA, YSLEER. The CDR3 DNA is TGCGCCAGTAGCCAAGGGACTAGGGGGACCTACGAGCAGTACTTC. Protein sequence: CASSQGTRGTYEQYF.

Points on this clonotype: One junction end does not reproduce the germline sequence, and a read error may be involved. The V gene is TRBV11-2, the J gene TRBJ2-7; possibly TRBD1 or TRBD2 for D (5 bases each). Per germline, CDR1 SGHAT and CDR2 FQNNGV. The CDR3 contains 14 residues. The CDR3 DNA sequence: TGTGCCAGTAATTGGGACCGCGGAGGATACGAGCAGTGCTTC. Protein: CASNWDRGGYEQCF. Combining the CDR3 with reference TRBV11-2 and TRBJ2-7 gives the whole variable domain EAGVAQSPRYKIIEKRQSVAFWCNPISGHATLYWYQQILGQGPKLLIQFQNNGVVDDSQLPKDRFSAERLKGVDSTLKIQPAKLEDSAVYLCASNWDRGGYEQCFGPGTRLTVT.

As for this clonotype: A read error may explain this, as a much larger clone is one base away. This chain connects TRBV4-2 to TRBJ1-3, with D maybe TRBD1 (5 bases). V was trimmed by 1 base and J by 3 bases, leaving 16 bases between them. This CDR3 region has 17 residues. CDR1 LGHNA and CDR2 YNFKEQ come from the germline V gene. In DNA form, the CDR3 reads TGTGCCAGCAGCCAAGGGGAGGGGAGCCCTTGTGGAAACACCATATATTTT. Protein: CASSQGEGSPCGNTIYF.

Remarks on this clonotype: One end of the junction does not line up with germline, which may come from a read error. This CDR3 reads CASSYTQQSANTWELFF. In DNA form, the CDR3 reads TGTGCCAGCAGCTACACCCAACAGAGTGCCAACACCTGGGAGCTGTTTTTT. The chain has TRBV6-2 or TRBV6-3 and TRBJ2-2; D ambiguous. The V gene's germline CDR1 is MNHEY and CDR2 SVGEGT. The CDR3 is 17 residues long.

Details on this clonotype: One junction end disagrees with the germline gene, perhaps due to a read error. The V call is TRBV7-8, the J call TRBJ2-3; D is possibly TRBD2 (6 bases). The CDR3 loop spans 14 amino acids. Germline lookup yields CDR1 SGHVS and CDR2 FQNEAQ. The CDR3 spells CACSFSGLEDTQYF. The CDR3 nucleotides read TGTGCCTGCAGCTTTAGCGGACTGGAGGACACGCAGTATTTT.

On this clonotype: The conserved final phenylalanine or tryptophan is absent from the CDR3, which likely points to a read error. The gene calls are TRBV29-1 and TRBJ1-1, with D tentatively TRBD1 (5 bases). The germline gives CDR1 SQVTM, CDR2 ANQGSEA. V shed 6 bases and J shed 5 bases, with 13 bases lying between them. This CDR3 contains 12 residues. The CDR3 loop is CSVRVKDTEAFL. CDR3 DNA sequence: TGCAGCGTCAGGGTCAAGGATACTGAAGCTTTCCTC.